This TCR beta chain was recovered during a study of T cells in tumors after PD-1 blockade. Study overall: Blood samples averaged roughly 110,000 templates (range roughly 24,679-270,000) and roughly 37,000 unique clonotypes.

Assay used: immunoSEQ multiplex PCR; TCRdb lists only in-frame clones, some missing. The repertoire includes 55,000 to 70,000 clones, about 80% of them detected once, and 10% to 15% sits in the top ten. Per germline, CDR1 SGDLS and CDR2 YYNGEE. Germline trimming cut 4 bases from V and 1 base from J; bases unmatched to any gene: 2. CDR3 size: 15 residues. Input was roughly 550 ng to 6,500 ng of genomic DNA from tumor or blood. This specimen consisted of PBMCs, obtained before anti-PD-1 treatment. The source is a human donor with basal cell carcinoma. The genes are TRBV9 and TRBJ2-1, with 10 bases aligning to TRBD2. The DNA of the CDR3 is TGTGCCAGCAGCCCAGCGGGGGGGTCCTACAATGAGCAGTTCTTC. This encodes CASSPAGGSYNEQFF.